This TCR beta chain was profiled in a study of cytotoxic CD8 clonotypes in ibrutinib-treated CLL. Study-wide points: Public clonotypes were rare and shrank or held steady on treatment.

The data were produced by immunoSEQ multiplex PCR, yet TCRdb's version contains in-frame clones alone and is incomplete. Here the sample spans about 63,000 clones, 57% being singletons. Remarks on this clone: Its cognate antigen is unknown. The junction and the germline gene differ at one end; a read error may be behind it.

Germline loops: CDR1 MNHNS, CDR2 SASEGT. The CDR3 is 14 residues long. The source is a human donor with chronic lymphocytic leukemia. The V and J genes are TRBV6-1 and TRBJ1-5; 7 nucleotides line up with TRBD1. Sequenced here: PBMCs, sampled after 12 months of ibrutinib treatment. The CDR3 here is CASSGTGSHQPQHF. The CDR3 nucleotides read TGTGCCAGCAGTGGGACAGGTAGCCATCAGCCCCAGCATTTT.